This TCR beta chain was observed in a study of T cell repertoires in cytomegalovirus infection. Overall study results and limits: Frequencies of public TCR beta families were cumulated, and this identified carriers of CMV plus the relevant HLA. CMV-specific TCR beta clonotypes restricted by HLA-C were the ones dominating the ex vivo response.

As concerns this clonotype: The target antigen is unknown. Relative to the germline gene, one junction end is altered; a read error may explain this.

Per the germline V gene, CDR1 is SGHVS and CDR2 is FNYEAQ. The CDR3 has 16 residues. TCRdb ran MiXCR on the reads and lists one entry per CDR3 protein. The repertoire includes roughly 990,000 distinct CDR3 sequences, around 31% of them detected once, and over 12% sits in the top ten. This TCR derives from a human donor in good health (CMV status not recorded). Some clones in this sample may be carry-over from other donors' samples. The sequencing used cultured CD8+ T cells from PBMCs, collected from culture after CMV antigen stimulation. The chain recombines TRBV7-6 with TRBJ2-3; 13 bases agree with TRBD2. The CDR3: CAGSPGTSGNADTQYF. The CDR3 nucleotides are TGTGCCGGCAGCCCCGGGACTAGCGGGAATGCAGATACGCAGTATTTT.